One sample yielded the 6 T cell receptor beta chains listed below, sequenced in a study of blood T cell repertoires in COVID-19. Clones were read by immunoSEQ multiplex PCR, and TCRdb kept only the in-frame ones, dropping some. The sample lists 120,000 to 150,000 clones, 88% occurring once. The sequenced material came from PBMCs or T cells enriched from blood (not recorded which). These receptors all come from a woman younger than 45 with acute COVID-19.

The V call is TRBV28, the J call TRBJ2-3; D might be TRBD2 (6 bases). Trimming pared 8 bases from V and 0 bases from J, leaving 6 bases between. The CDR3 is made up of 12 amino acids. Germline assignment: CDR1 MDHEN and CDR2 SYDVKM. The CDR3 is CASGRSTDTQYF. In nucleotides, the CDR3 is TGTGCCAGCGGGAGGAGCACAGATACGCAGTATTTT.

CDR3 sequence (DNA): TGTGCCAGCTTATTGGCGGGTGAGACCCAGTACTTC. This gives the protein CASLLAGETQYF. V usage is TRBV2 and J usage is TRBJ2-5; possible D gene TRBD2, 5 bases. CDR3 length equals 12 residues. Germline lookup yields CDR1 SNHLY and CDR2 FYNNEI. Trimming shortened V by 8 bases and J by 5 bases, and 12 bases separated the two germline ends.

This sequence joins TRBV11-3 and TRBJ2-3; TRBD2 matches 8 bases. V lost 1 base and J lost 3; bases outside the gene matches: 3. Per the germline V gene, CDR1 is SGHNT and CDR2 is YENEEA. The CDR3 contains 15 residues. This CDR3 is CASSLAGGPTDTQYF. Written as DNA, the CDR3 is TGTGCCAGCAGCTTAGCGGGAGGGCCTACAGATACGCAGTATTTT.

V gene TRBV18 combines with J gene TRBJ2-3; 9 positions match TRBD1. The CDR3 spans 16 residues. V gave up 4 bases and J gave up 4 bases; unmatched junction bases: 9. Germline CDR1 is KGHSH and CDR2 is LQKENI. CDR3 sequence reads: CASSLPTGGMPDTQYF. CDR3 DNA: TGTGCCAGCTCACTCCCAACAGGGGGCATGCCAGATACGCAGTATTTT.

The J gene is TRBJ2-7, the V gene TRBV29-1; D is uncertain. Germline V lookup: CDR1 SQVTM, CDR2 ANQGSEA. Trimming cost V 2 bases and J 0 bases, with 8 bases left between them. The CDR3 contains 13 residues. Here the CDR3 reads CSVERGNSYEQYF. The CDR3 DNA reads as TGCAGCGTTGAAAGAGGCAACTCCTACGAGCAGTACTTC.

This chain uses TRBV19 with TRBJ1-1; D unresolved. Germline V gene sequence: CDR1 LNHDA, CDR2 SQIVND (reference sequence). Trimming left V 5 bases short and J 0 bases short, with 13 bases between. The CDR3 covers 15 residues. In DNA form, the CDR3 reads TGTGCCAGTAGTCAAAGCTACTTGATGAACACTGAAGCTTTCTTT. Its translation: CASSQSYLMNTEAFF. The full variable domain, completed using reference TRBV19 and TRBJ1-1, is DGGITQSPKYLFRKEGQNVTLSCEQNLNHDAMYWYRQDPGQGLRLIYYSQIVNDFQKGDIAEGYSVSREKKESFPLTVTSAQKNPTAFYLCASSQSYLMNTEAFFGQGTRLTVV.